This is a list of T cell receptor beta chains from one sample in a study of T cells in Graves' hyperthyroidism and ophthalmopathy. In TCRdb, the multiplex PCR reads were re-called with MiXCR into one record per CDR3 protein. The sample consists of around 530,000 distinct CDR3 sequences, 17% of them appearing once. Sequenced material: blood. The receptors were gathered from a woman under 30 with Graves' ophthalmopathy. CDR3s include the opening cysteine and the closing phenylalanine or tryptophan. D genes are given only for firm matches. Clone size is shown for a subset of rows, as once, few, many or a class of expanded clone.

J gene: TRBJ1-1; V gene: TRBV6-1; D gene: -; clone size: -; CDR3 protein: CASSGVLFDTEAFF; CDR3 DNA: TGTGCCAGCAGTGGGGTGCTATTTGACACTGAAGCTTTCTTT
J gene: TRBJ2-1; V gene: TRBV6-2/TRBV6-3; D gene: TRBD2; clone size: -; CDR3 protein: CASNAEWREGHEQFF; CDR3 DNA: TGTGCCAGCAACGCAGAGTGGCGGGAGGGGCATGAGCAGTTCTTC
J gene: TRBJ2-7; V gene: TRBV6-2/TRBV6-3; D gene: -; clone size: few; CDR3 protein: CASSYLGYYEQYF; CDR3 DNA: TGTGCCAGCAGTTACTTGGGGTACTACGAGCAGTACTTC
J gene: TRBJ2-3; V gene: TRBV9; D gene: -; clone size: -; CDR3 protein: CASSGLRGTDTQYF; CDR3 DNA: TGTGCCAGCAGTGGACTACGAGGAACAGATACGCAGTATTTT
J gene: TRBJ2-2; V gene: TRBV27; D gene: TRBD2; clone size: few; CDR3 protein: CASSLAGGPVGELFF; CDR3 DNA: TGTGCCAGCAGCCTAGCGGGGGGGCCGGTCGGGGAGCTGTTTTTT
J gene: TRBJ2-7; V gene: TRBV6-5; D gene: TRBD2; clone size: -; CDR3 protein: CASSYSGPTTSGRREQYF; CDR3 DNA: TGTGCCAGCAGTTACTCGGGACCAACGACTAGCGGGAGACGCGAGCAGTACTTC
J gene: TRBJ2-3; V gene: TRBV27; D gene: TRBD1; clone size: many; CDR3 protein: CASSRPGQGGIWDVDTQYF; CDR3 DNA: TGTGCCAGCAGCCGACCGGGACAGGGAGGTATCTGGGATGTAGATACGCAGTATTTT
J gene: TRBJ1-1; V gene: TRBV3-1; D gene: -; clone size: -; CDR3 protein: CASSQVGGRTVAGFGEAFF; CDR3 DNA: TGTGCCAGCAGCCAAGTCGGCGGACGAACTGTGGCGGGGTTCGGAGAAGCTTTCTTT
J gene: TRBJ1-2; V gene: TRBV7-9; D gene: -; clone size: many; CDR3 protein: CASSLIMENGYTF; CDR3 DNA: TGTGCCAGCAGCTTAATTATGGAAAACGGCTACACCTTC
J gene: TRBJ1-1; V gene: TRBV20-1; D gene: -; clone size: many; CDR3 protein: CSALDGMNTEAFF; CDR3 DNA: TGCAGTGCCTTGGACGGCATGAACACTGAAGCTTTCTTT
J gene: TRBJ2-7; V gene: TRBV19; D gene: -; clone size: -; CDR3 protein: CASSFRGGEQYF; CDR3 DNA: TGTGCCAGTAGTTTTAGAGGAGGCGAGCAGTACTTC
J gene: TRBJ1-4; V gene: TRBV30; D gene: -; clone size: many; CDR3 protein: CAWSGAALDEKLFF; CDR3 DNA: TGTGCCTGGAGTGGGGCAGCTCTTGATGAAAAACTGTTTTTT
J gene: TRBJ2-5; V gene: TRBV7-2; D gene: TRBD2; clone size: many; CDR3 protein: CASSLGLAGVRQETQYF; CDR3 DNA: TGTGCCAGCAGCTTGGGGCTAGCGGGAGTGAGACAAGAGACCCAGTACTTC
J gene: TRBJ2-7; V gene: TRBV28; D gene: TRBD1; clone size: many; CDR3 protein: CASSLPTGTGGHEQYF; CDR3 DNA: TGTGCCAGCAGTTTACCTACCGGGACAGGGGGTCACGAGCAGTACTTC
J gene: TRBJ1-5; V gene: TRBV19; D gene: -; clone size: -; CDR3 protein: CASSRDDSDSNQPQHF; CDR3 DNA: TGTGCCAGTAGTAGGGATGACAGTGATAGCAATCAGCCCCAGCATTTT
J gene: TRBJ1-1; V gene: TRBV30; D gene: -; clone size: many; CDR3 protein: CAWSREGNTEAFF; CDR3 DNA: TGTGCCTGGAGTAGGGAGGGAAACACTGAAGCTTTCTTT
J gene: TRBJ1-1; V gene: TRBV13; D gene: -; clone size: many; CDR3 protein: CASSLGRNFEAFF; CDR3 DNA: TGTGCCAGCAGCTTAGGCCGGAATTTTGAAGCTTTCTTT
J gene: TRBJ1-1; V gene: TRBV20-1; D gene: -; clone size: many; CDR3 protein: CSARDDTEAFF; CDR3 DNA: TGCAGTGCTAGAGATGACACTGAAGCTTTCTTT
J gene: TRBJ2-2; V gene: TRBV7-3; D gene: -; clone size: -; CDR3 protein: CASSDSGPGELFF; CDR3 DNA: TGTGCCAGCAGCGACTCCGGGCCCGGGGAGCTGTTTTTT
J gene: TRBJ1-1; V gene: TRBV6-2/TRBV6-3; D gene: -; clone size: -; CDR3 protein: CASSSPRGEAFF; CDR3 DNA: TGTGCCAGCAGTTCACCCAGGGGCGAAGCTTTCTTT
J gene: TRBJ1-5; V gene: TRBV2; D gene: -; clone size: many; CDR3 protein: CASSSISGGRGNQPQHF; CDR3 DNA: TGTGCCAGCAGTTCTATATCCGGGGGGAGGGGGAATCAGCCCCAGCATTTT
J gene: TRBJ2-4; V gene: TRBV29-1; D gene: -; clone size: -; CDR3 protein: CSVYREAENIQYF; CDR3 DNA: TGCAGCGTCTACAGGGAGGCGGAAAACATTCAGTACTTC